This note documents a single T cell receptor beta chain sequence. Losses at the gene ends were 4 bases for V and 2 bases for J; bases not matched to a gene: 0. Germline V lookup: CDR1 LGHNA, CDR2 YSLEER. The CDR3 sequence is 13 residues long. Adults between about 18 and 95 years of age took part from 20 to 25 US areas. Cohorts were based on clinical histories the participants reported. These data are taken from a study of blood T cell repertoires in COVID-19. Study as a whole: Samples representing acute and convalescent COVID-19 were sourced from the United States, Italy and Spain.

How the authors handled the data: Reference gene primer amplification in the assay estimated nucleated cell counts. Clones were sequenced by immunoSEQ multiplex PCR, and TCRdb holds only the in-frame ones, with some missing. The V and J calls and clone size are taken from that table; D and trimming were inferred from the DNA. The data contain some 260,000 clones, around 89% of them singletons. The chain carries TRBV4-3 and TRBJ2-5; 8 bases are a match to TRBD1. Specimen: PBMCs or T cells enriched from blood (not recorded which). The clonotype was recovered from a man aged 40-55 years who had recovered from COVID-19. As DNA, the CDR3 is TGCGCCAGCAGCCGGGACAGGCAAGAGACCCAGTACTTC. Its translation is CASSRDRQETQYF.